Below are 2 T cell receptor beta chains sequenced from a single sample in a study of T cells in Graves' hyperthyroidism and ophthalmopathy (dated by TCRdb to about 2019). Library preparation employed multiplex PCR. The sequencer listed for this sample is Illumina HiSeq 2000. The TCR beta CDR3 regions were amplified from the RNA transcripts. The TCR CDR3 was subjected to a first round of RT-PCR using the HTBI primer set and the Qiagen OneStep RT-PCR kit. In-frame beta chains were kept once TCRdb had trimmed the public reads at Q25 with fastp and called clones with MiXCR. Entries that share a CDR3 protein sequence are merged under the most common genes and DNA. The sample data list a few hundred thousand distinct CDR3 sequences, and about 45% of these were observed just once. The top ten clones comprise nearly 8.5% of the sample. The sequenced material came from peripheral blood or thyroid tissue (not recorded which). The receptors were sampled from a woman under 30 with Graves' hyperthyroidism. Donor details come from another sample of the same person, matched by shared clones.

The CDR3 loop reads CASRAFRAAYDTEAFF. CDR3 sequence (DNA): TGTGCCAGCAGAGCGTTTAGAGCGGCCTACGACACTGAAGCTTTCTTT. The chain is built from TRBV7-3 and TRBJ1-1; D gene uncertain. Germline CDR1 is SGHTA and CDR2 is FQGTGA. The CDR3 is 16 amino acids. Trimming took 6 bases from V and 3 from J, leaving 20 bases between them.

This chain links TRBV2 with TRBJ2-7; D is perhaps TRBD2 (5 bases). V was trimmed by 0 bases and J by 9 bases, leaving 15 bases between them. The CDR3 contains 14 residues. CDR1 and CDR2 (germline): SNHLY, FYNNEI. The CDR3: CASSEAETPRAQYF. In nucleotides, the CDR3 is TGTGCCAGCAGTGAAGCGGAAACCCCGAGGGCGCAGTACTTC.